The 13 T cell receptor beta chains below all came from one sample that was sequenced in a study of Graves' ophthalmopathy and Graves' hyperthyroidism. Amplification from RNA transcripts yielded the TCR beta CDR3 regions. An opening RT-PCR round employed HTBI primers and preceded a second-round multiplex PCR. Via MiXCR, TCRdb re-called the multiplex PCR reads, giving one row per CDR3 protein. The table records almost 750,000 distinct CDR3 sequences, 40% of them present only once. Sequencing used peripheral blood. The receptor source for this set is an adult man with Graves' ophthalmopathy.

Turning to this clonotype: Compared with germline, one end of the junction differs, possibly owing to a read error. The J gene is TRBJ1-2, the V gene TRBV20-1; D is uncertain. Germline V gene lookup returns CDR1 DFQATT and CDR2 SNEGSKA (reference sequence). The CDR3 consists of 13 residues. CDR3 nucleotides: TGCAGTGCTAGTTTAACCGCTAACTATGGCCACACCTTC. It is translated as CSASLTANYGHTF.

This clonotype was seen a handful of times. CDR3 in amino acids: CASSFGSPDGYTF. As DNA, the CDR3 is TGTGCCAGCAGCTTCGGGTCTCCGGATGGCTACACCTTC. This chain links TRBV7-9 with TRBJ1-2; D not certain. Trimming took 3 bases from V and 6 from J, leaving 11 bases between them. This CDR3 is 13 amino acids long. Germline V gives CDR1 SEHNR, CDR2 FQNEAQ (reference sequence). The full variable domain, its missing parts supplied by reference TRBV7-9 and TRBJ1-2, is DTGVSQNPRHKITKRGQNVTFRCDPISEHNRLYWYRQTLGQGPEFLTYFQNEAQLEKSRLLSDRFSAERPKGSFSTLEIQRTEQGDSAMYLCASSFGSPDGYTFGSGTRLTVV.

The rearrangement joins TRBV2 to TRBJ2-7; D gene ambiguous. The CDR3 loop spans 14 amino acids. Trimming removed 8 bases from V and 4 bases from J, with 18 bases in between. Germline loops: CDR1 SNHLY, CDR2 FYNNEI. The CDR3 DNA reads TGTGCCAGCTTAGATGAAAGTTATTCGTACGAGCAGTACTTC. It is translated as CASLDESYSYEQYF.

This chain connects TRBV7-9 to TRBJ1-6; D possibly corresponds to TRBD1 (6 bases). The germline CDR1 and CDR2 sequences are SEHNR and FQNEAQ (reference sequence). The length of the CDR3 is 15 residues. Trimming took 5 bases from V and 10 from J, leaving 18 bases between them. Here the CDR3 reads CASSQPGRGRSPLHF. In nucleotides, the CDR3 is TGTGCCAGCAGCCAACCAGGACGGGGGCGATCACCCCTCCACTTT. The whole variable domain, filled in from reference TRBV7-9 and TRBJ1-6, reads DTGVSQNPRHKITKRGQNVTFRCDPISEHNRLYWYRQTLGQGPEFLTYFQNEAQLEKSRLLSDRFSAERPKGSFSTLEIQRTEQGDSAMYLCASSQPGRGRSPLHFGNGTRLTVT.

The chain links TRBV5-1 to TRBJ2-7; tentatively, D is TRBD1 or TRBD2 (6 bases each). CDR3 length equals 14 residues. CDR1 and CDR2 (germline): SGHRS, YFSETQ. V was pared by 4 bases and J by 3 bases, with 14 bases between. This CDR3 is CASSLGGSYYEQYF. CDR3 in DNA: TGCGCCAGCAGCCTCGGGGGCTCCTACTACGAGCAGTACTTC. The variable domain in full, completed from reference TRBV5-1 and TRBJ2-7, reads KAGVTQTPRYLIKTRGQQVTLSCSPISGHRSVSWYQQTPGQGLQFLFEYFSETQRNKGNFPGRFSGRQFSNSRSEMNVSTLELGDSALYLCASSLGGSYYEQYFGPGTRLTVT.

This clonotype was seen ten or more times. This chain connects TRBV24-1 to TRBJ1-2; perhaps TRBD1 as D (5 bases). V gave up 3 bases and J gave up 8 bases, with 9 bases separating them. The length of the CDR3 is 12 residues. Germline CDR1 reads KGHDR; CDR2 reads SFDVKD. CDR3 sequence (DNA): TGTGCCACCAGTGATAGGAGGGGCGGCTACACCTTC. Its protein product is CATSDRRGGYTF.

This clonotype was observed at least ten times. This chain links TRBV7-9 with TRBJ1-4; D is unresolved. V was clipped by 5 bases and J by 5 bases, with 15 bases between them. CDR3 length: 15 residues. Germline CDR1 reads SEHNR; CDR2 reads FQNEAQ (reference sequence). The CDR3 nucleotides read TGTGCCAGCAGCCGAGTTGAGGGTTTGAATGAAAAACTGTTTTTT. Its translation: CASSRVEGLNEKLFF.

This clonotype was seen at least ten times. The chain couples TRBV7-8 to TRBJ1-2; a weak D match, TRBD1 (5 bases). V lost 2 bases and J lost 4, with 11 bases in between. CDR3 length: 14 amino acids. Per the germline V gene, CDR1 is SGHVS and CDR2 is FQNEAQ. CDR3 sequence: CASSLNPGSYGYTF. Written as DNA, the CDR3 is TGTGCCAGCAGCTTAAACCCAGGGAGCTATGGCTACACCTTC.

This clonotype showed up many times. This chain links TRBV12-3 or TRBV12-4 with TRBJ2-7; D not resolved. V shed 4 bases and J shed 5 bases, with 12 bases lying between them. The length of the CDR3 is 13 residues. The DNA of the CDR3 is TGTGCCAGCAGTTCGACGATAGCCCACGAGCAGTACTTC. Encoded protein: CASSSTIAHEQYF.

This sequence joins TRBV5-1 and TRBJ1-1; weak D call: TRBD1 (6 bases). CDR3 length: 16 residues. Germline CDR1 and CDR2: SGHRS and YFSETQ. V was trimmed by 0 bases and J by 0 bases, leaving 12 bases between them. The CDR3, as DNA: TGCGCCAGCAGCTTGGAAACAGGGAATCTGAACACTGAAGCTTTCTTT. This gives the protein CASSLETGNLNTEAFF.

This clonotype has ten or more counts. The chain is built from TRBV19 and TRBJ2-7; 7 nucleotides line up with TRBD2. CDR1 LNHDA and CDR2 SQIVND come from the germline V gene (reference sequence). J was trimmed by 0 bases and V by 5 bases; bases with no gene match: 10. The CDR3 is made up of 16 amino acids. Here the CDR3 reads CASSRFGGRASYEQYF. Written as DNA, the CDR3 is TGTGCCAGTAGTCGATTCGGTGGGAGGGCCTCCTACGAGCAGTACTTC.

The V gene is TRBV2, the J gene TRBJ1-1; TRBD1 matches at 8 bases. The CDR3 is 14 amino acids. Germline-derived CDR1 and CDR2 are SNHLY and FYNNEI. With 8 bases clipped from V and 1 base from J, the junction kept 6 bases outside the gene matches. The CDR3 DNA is TGTGCCAGCTTGTACAGGGGGTCGAACACTGAAGCTTTCTTT. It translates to CASLYRGSNTEAFF.

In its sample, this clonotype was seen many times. CDR3 loop: CASSETGQGSGNTIYF. DNA of the CDR3: TGTGCCAGTAGTGAGACCGGACAGGGGTCTGGAAACACCATATATTTT. The genes are TRBV19 and TRBJ1-3; 9 bases are shared with TRBD1. Trimming at V came to 5 bases and at J to 1 base, leaving 6 bases not matched to a gene. The CDR3 spans 16 residues. CDR1 and CDR2 from the germline V gene are LNHDA and SQIVND (reference sequence). The variable domain in full, completed from reference TRBV19 and TRBJ1-3, reads DGGITQSPKYLFRKEGQNVTLSCEQNLNHDAMYWYRQDPGQGLRLIYYSQIVNDFQKGDIAEGYSVSREKKESFPLTVTSAQKNPTAFYLCASSETGQGSGNTIYFGEGSWLTVV.